What follows are 24 T cell receptor beta chains derived from one specimen sequenced in a study of cytomegalovirus exposure and HLA in healthy donors. The PCR used 60 Vbeta and 13 Jbeta primers. The assay was immunoSEQ multiplex PCR, and TCRdb's table has in-frame clones only and misses some. The sample has around 120,000 clones, 80% seen once. The sequenced sample consisted of PBMCs. These receptors came from a female donor in good health and CMV-seropositive.

This clone has a handful of counts. J is TRBJ2-1 and V is TRBV6-5, with TRBD1 as a possible D gene (5 bases). The CDR3 loop spans 14 amino acids. CDR1 and CDR2 (germline): MNHEY, SVGAGI. Trimming stripped 6 bases from V and 8 bases from J, with 17 bases between. In DNA form, the CDR3 reads TGTGCCAGCAGCACAGATATATGGGGCCATGAGCAGTTCTTC. It encodes CASSTDIWGHEQFF.

This clone appeared a few times. V gene TRBV2 combines with J gene TRBJ1-4; the D gene is possibly TRBD1 (5 bases). CDR1 and CDR2 (germline): SNHLY, FYNNEI. The CDR3 has 14 residues. V lost 6 bases and J 7 bases, leaving 15 bases between the germline ends. CDR3 sequence: CASSLIGVPEKLFF. The CDR3 DNA sequence: TGTGCCAGCAGCCTCATAGGGGTCCCTGAAAAACTGTTTTTT.

The CDR3 region has the DNA TGTGCCAGCAGCTTTGGACAGGGGACGCAGCCCCAGCATTTT. This translates into CASSFGQGTQPQHF. V and J are TRBV7-2 and TRBJ1-5; 9 bases fit TRBD1. CDR1 and CDR2 (germline): SGHTA, FQGNSA. After removal of 3 bases from V and 7 bases from J, the junction contained 4 bases not matched to a gene. CDR3 length: 14 residues. Looking up the rest from reference TRBV7-2 and TRBJ1-5 gives the full variable domain: GAGVSQSPSNKVTEKGKDVELRCDPISGHTALYWYRQSLGQGLEFLIYFQGNSAPDKSGLPSDRFSAERTGGSVSTLTIQRTQQEDSAVYLCASSFGQGTQPQHFGDGTRLSIL.

This clone was observed once. The rearrangement uses TRBV20-1 and TRBJ1-1; D unresolved. The CDR3 length is 11 residues. Per germline, CDR1 DFQATT and CDR2 SNEGSKA (reference sequence). The V end was cut by 6 bases, the J end by 2 bases, with 7 bases between. In DNA, the CDR3 is TGCAGTGCCAGCGACAACACTGAAGCTTTCTTT. This encodes CSASDNTEAFF.

Only one count was recorded for this clone. This chain joins TRBV7-9 and TRBJ1-4; possible D gene TRBD1, 5 bases. V was trimmed by 5 bases and J by 7 bases, leaving 23 bases between them. Germline V gene data show CDR1 as SEHNR and CDR2 as FQNEAQ (reference sequence). The length of the CDR3 is 17 residues. The CDR3 DNA follows: TGTGCCAGCAGCCCCCGGTCGGGCAGGCGGGGGTCTGAAAAACTGTTTTTT. This codes for CASSPRSGRRGSEKLFF.

V is TRBV25-1 and J is TRBJ1-3, with 8 bases matching TRBD1. CDR3 length: 15 residues. J was trimmed by 2 bases and V by 5 bases; bases with no gene match: 5. Germline loops: CDR1 MGHDK, CDR2 SYGVNS. In nucleotides, the CDR3 is TGTGCCAGCAGTACAGGGGGGACGGCTGGAAACACCATATATTTT. This sequence encodes CASSTGGTAGNTIYF.

The V and J genes are TRBV5-5 and TRBJ2-1; 11 bases line up with TRBD1. This CDR3 spans 13 amino acids. Germline lookup yields CDR1 SGHKS and CDR2 YYEKEE (reference sequence). J lost 13 bases, V lost 0 bases, and 3 bases had no gene match. The CDR3 reads CASSLEGQGVQFF. The DNA of the CDR3 is TGTGCCAGCAGCTTGGAGGGACAGGGGGTCCAGTTCTTC.

Turning to this clone: One end of the junction varies from germline; a read error may be responsible. The rearrangement links TRBV5-1 to TRBJ2-2; D perhaps matches TRBD2 (6 bases). The CDR3 runs to 14 residues. CDR1 is SGHRS, CDR2 YFSETQ, per germline. CDR3 residues: CASSFGGNAGELFF. The CDR3 coding sequence is TGCGCCAGCAGCTTCGGAGGGAACGCCGGGGAGCTGTTTTTT.

This clone came up once. This chain links TRBV27 with TRBJ2-3; D possibly corresponds to TRBD2 (5 bases). Germline values: CDR1 MNHEY, CDR2 SMNVEV (reference sequence). This CDR3 has 13 residues. V lost 10 bases and J lost 3, with 14 bases in between. CDR3 in DNA: TGTGCCATCCCCCCCCCGGGAACAGATACGCAGTATTTT. Its protein product is CAIPPPGTDTQYF.

The chain carries TRBV4-2 and TRBJ2-2, with D perhaps TRBD1 (5 bases). V shed 5 bases and J shed 1 base, with 11 bases lying between them. This CDR3 spans 15 amino acids. Germline loops: CDR1 LGHNA, CDR2 YNFKEQ. CDR3 sequence: CASSTFTGNTGELFF. The CDR3 DNA sequence: TGTGCCAGCAGCACTTTTACAGGGAACACCGGGGAGCTGTTTTTT.

This clone has just one count. The chain joins TRBV29-1 to TRBJ1-1; 8 nucleotides align to TRBD1. From germline, CDR1 is SQVTM and CDR2 ANQGSEA. V dropped 7 bases and J dropped 4; count of bases not matched to a gene: 20. The CDR3 runs 17 residues. CDR3 DNA sequence: TGCAGCGGCCAACTTCGTTGGTCAGGGGGCAGAGGCACTGAAGCTTTCTTT. Translating gives CSGQLRWSGGRGTEAFF. Based on the CDR3 plus reference TRBV29-1 and TRBJ1-1, the full variable domain is SAVISQKPSRDICQRGTSLTIQCQVDSQVTMMFWYRQQPGQSLTLIATANQGSEATYESGFVIDKFPISRPNLTFSTLTVSNMSPEDSSIYLCSGQLRWSGGRGTEAFFGQGTRLTVV.

The rearrangement uses TRBV18 and TRBJ2-1, with a tentative D call TRBD1 (5 bases). V lost 4 bases to trimming and J lost 7 bases, with 14 bases between them. This CDR3 has 14 amino acids. Germline V gives CDR1 KGHSH, CDR2 LQKENI. DNA for the CDR3: TGTGCCAGCTCACTATCGACAGCTTTTAATGAGCAGTTCTTC. This gives the protein CASSLSTAFNEQFF.

J is TRBJ2-7 and V is TRBV6-5, with D possibly matching TRBD1 (5 bases). Trimming left V 5 bases short and J 0 bases short, with 14 bases between. The CDR3 length is 15 residues. Germline V gene lookup returns CDR1 MNHEY and CDR2 SVGAGI. CDR3 loop: CASSQTGRLSYEQYF. Here the CDR3 DNA reads TGTGCCAGCAGTCAAACAGGACGCCTCTCCTACGAGCAGTACTTC.

The chain joins TRBV30 to TRBJ2-3, with D perhaps TRBD1 (5 bases). CDR3 length: 13 residues. CDR1 and CDR2 from the germline V gene are GTSNPN and SVGIG (reference sequence). Deletions cut 5 bases from V and 0 bases from J, with 9 bases between. Here the CDR3 reads CAWVQGSTDTQYF. For the CDR3, the DNA is TGTGCCTGGGTTCAGGGAAGCACAGATACGCAGTATTTT.

This clone was recorded a few times. This chain joins TRBV5-1 and TRBJ2-2; 10 bases are shared with TRBD2. The CDR3 totals 18 residues. Per the germline V gene, CDR1 is SGHRS and CDR2 is YFSETQ. Unmatched junction bases numbered 11, after V lost 1 base and J lost 5 bases. The CDR3 reads CASSLFPAGGPSTGELFF. CDR3 sequence (DNA): TGCGCCAGCAGCTTGTTCCCAGCGGGGGGGCCGTCTACCGGGGAGCTGTTTTTT.

This clone was detected only once. J is TRBJ2-7 and V is TRBV28; D not certain. CDR3 length equals 14 residues. V shed 8 bases and J shed 0 bases, with 14 bases lying between them. Germline V gene lookup returns CDR1 MDHEN and CDR2 SYDVKM. In nucleotides, the CDR3 is TGTGCCAGCTCTCTAACTGCAAGCTCCTACGAGCAGTACTTC. The encoded protein is CASSLTASSYEQYF.

V gene TRBV5-1 combines with J gene TRBJ2-5; a possible D gene is TRBD2 (6 bases). The CDR3 consists of 14 residues. Germline V lookup: CDR1 SGHRS, CDR2 YFSETQ. The V gene lost 2 bases and the J gene lost 2 bases, with 10 bases spanning the gap. DNA for the CDR3: TGCGCCAGCAGCTTTAGCGGACTTCAAGAGACCCAGTACTTC. Its translation is CASSFSGLQETQYF.

This clone showed up just once. The sample has other DNA sequences that encode this CDR3 too. J is TRBJ2-7 and V is TRBV7-2, with D tentatively TRBD2 (6 bases). CDR1 and CDR2 (germline): SGHTA, FQGNSA. V was clipped by 6 bases and J by 4 bases, with 10 bases between them. The CDR3 has 12 residues. CDR3 residues: CASRPEGYEQYF. The CDR3 bases are TGTGCCAGCAGGCCGGAGGGGTACGAGCAGTACTTC.

The chain joins TRBV7-9 to TRBJ1-5; 9 nucleotides line up with TRBD1. V shed 5 bases, J shed 6 bases, and the junction held 17 bases outside the gene matches. Germline V gene data show CDR1 as SEHNR and CDR2 as FQNEAQ (reference sequence). This CDR3 is built from 18 residues. The CDR3 sequence: CASSAPGQGELGSQPQHF. CDR3 nucleotide sequence: TGTGCCAGCAGCGCGCCGGGACAGGGAGAACTCGGTAGTCAGCCCCAGCATTTT.

As DNA, the CDR3 is TGTGCCAGTAGTAGCAGGGGAGATACGCAGTATTTT. Protein: CASSSRGDTQYF. The V gene is TRBV19, the J gene TRBJ2-3, with D perhaps matching TRBD1 (6 bases). Germline-derived CDR1 and CDR2 are LNHDA and SQIVND (reference sequence). V lost 4 bases and J 5 bases, leaving 7 bases between the germline ends. CDR3 length: 12 amino acids.

A few counts support this clone. The chain links TRBV27 to TRBJ1-2; unclear D gene. V was pared by 5 bases and J by 3 bases, with 16 bases between. Germline CDR1 reads MNHEY; CDR2 reads SMNVEV (reference sequence). This CDR3 region has 15 residues. CDR3 nucleotide sequence: TGTGCCAGCAGTCCCTGGGCGAGCGGAGACTATGGCTACACCTTC. Amino acid sequence: CASSPWASGDYGYTF.

The rearrangement uses TRBV18 and TRBJ2-7, with D unclear. V lost 3 bases to trimming and J lost 2 bases, with 8 bases between them. Germline V CDR1 and CDR2: KGHSH, LQKENI. The CDR3 extends over 13 amino acids. CDR3 in amino acids: CASSPLSTYEQYF. In DNA form, the CDR3 reads TGTGCCAGCTCACCCCTTTCTACCTACGAGCAGTACTTC.

This sequence joins TRBV14 and TRBJ1-1; TRBD1 agrees at 8 bases. The germline V gene has CDR1 SGHDN and CDR2 FVKESK. Trimming cost V 1 base and J 5 bases; bases outside gene matches: 6. This CDR3 region has 15 residues. The CDR3 here is CASSQVRTGGTEAFF. DNA for the CDR3: TGTGCCAGCAGCCAAGTGCGTACAGGGGGGACTGAAGCTTTCTTT.

The chain couples TRBV6-7 to TRBJ1-2, with 7 nucleotides matching TRBD1. TRBV6-7 is identified as an open reading frame with a role that is uncertain. The CDR3 length is 14 residues. Germline trimming cut 2 bases from V and 7 bases from J; bases unmatched to any gene: 7. The CDR3 sequence is CASSYGRGSGGYTF. The CDR3, as DNA: TGTGCCAGCAGTTACGGCAGGGGGTCGGGTGGCTACACCTTC.